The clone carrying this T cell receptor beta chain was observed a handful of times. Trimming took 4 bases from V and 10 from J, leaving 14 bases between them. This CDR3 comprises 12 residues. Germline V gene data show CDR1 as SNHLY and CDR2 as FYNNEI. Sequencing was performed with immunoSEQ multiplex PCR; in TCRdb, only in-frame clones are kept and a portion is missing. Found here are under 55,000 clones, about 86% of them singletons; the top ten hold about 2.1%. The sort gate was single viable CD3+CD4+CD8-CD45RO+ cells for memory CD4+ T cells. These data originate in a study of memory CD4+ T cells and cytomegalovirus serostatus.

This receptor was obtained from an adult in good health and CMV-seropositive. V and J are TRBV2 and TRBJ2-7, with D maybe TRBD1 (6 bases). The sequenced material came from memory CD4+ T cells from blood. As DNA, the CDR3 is TGTGCCAGCAGTGTCAGTGGGGGCCAACAGTACTTC. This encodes CASSVSGGQQYF.